This TCR beta chain was identified during a study of vaccination effects on CD4 cells after COVID-19. At the level of the study: It was a median of 72 days after the second dose that post-vaccine samples were obtained. Study-wide points: Clones arising from infection and from vaccination showed marked clonal contraction late after vaccination.

This clone was seen only a few times. What it recognizes is unknown. Researchers isolated CD4+ T cells once approximately eleven days of culture had elapsed. All study participants received two doses of BNT162b2 or mRNA-1273 vaccine. The assay was immunoSEQ multiplex PCR, and TCRdb's table has in-frame clones only and misses some. The sample carries tens of thousands of clones, 74% recorded once. The CDR3 runs to 13 residues. V shed 4 bases and J shed 7 bases, with 14 bases lying between them. Sequenced material: CD4+ T cells from PBMCs cultured without peptide, taken after COVID-19 vaccination. V is TRBV5-3 and J is TRBJ1-2, with unresolved D. TRBV5-3 is an open reading frame whose function is uncertain. The source of this sequence is a human donor who received a COVID-19 vaccine. The CDR3 nucleotides are TGTGCCAGAAGCCCTGACGAAGGGCTTGGCTACACCTTC. Protein product: CARSPDEGLGYTF.